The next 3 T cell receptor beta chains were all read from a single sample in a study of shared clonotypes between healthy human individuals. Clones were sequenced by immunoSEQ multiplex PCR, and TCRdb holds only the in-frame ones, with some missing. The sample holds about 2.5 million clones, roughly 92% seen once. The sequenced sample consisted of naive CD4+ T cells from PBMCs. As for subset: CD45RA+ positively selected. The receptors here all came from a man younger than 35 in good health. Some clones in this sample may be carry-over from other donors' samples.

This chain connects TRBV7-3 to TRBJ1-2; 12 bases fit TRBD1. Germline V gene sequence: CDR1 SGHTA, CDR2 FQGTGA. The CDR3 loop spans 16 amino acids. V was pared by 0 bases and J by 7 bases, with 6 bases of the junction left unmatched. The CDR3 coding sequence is TGTGCCAGCAGCTTAACGTCGGGACAGGGGGCAAGTGGCTACACCTTC. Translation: CASSLTSGQGASGYTF.

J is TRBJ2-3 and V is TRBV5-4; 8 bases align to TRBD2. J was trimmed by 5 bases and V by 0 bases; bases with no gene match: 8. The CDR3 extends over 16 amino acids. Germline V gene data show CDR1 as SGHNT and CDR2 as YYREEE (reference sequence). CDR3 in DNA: TGTGCCAGCAGCTTGGGAGCGGGAGCTGTCGGAGATACGCAGTATTTT. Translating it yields CASSLGAGAVGDTQYF.

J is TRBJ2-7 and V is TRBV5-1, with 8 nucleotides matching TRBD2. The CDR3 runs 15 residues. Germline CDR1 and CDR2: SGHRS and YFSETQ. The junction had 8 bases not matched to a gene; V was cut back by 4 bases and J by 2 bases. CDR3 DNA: TGCGCCAGCAGCCCCGTAGCGGGGCCCCCCTACGAGCAGTACTTC. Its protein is CASSPVAGPPYEQYF.